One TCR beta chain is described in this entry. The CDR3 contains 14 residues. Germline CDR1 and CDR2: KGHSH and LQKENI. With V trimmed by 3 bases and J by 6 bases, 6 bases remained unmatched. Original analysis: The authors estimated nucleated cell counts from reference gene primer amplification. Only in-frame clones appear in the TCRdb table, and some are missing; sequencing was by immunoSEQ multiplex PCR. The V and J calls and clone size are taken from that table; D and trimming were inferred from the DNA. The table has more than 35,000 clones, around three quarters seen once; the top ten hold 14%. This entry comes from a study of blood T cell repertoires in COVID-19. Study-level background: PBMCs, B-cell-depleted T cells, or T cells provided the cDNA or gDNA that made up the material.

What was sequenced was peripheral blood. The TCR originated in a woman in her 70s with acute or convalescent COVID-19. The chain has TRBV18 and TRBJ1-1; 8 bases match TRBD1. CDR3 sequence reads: CASSPTTGASEAFF. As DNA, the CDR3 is TGTGCCAGCTCACCGACGACAGGGGCTTCTGAAGCTTTCTTT.